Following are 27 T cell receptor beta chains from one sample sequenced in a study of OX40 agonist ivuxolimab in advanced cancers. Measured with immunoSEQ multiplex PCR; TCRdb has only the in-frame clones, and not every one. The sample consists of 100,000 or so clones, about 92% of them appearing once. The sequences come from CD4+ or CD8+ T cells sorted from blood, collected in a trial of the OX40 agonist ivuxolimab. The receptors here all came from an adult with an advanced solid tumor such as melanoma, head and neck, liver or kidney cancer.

The CDR3: CASSPMWEPNEQFF. The CDR3 DNA follows: TGTGCCAGCAGCCCAATGTGGGAGCCAAATGAGCAGTTCTTC. This sequence joins TRBV9 and TRBJ2-1; possibly TRBD2 for D (5 bases). The CDR3 has 14 amino acids. Germline V gives CDR1 SGDLS, CDR2 YYNGEE. With 4 bases removed from V and 7 bases from J, the gap between germline ends came to 15 bases.

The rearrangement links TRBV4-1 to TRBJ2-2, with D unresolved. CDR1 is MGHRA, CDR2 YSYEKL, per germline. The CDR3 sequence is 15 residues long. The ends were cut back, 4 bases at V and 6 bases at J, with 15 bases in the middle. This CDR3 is CASSLAGSRPGELFF. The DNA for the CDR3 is TGCGCCAGCAGCCTCGCCGGGTCCAGGCCCGGGGAGCTGTTTTTT.

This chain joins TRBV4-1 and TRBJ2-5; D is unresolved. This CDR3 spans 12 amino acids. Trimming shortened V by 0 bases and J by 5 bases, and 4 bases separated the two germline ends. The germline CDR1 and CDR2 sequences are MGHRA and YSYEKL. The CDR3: CASSQDMETQYF. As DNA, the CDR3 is TGCGCCAGCAGCCAAGATATGGAGACCCAGTACTTC.

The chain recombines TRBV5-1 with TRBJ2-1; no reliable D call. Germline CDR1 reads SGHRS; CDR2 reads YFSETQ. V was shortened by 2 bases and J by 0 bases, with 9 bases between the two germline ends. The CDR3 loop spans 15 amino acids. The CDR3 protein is CASSFHPSSYNEQFF. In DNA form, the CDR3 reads TGCGCCAGCAGCTTCCACCCCAGCTCCTACAATGAGCAGTTCTTC. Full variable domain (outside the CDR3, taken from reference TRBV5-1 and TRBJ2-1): KAGVTQTPRYLIKTRGQQVTLSCSPISGHRSVSWYQQTPGQGLQFLFEYFSETQRNKGNFPGRFSGRQFSNSRSEMNVSTLELGDSALYLCASSFHPSSYNEQFFGPGTRLTVL.

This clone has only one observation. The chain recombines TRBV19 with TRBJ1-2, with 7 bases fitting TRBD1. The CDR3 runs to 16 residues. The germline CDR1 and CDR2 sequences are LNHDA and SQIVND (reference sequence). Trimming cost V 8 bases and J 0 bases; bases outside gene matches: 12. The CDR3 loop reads CASESGTENSNYGYTF. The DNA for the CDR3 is TGTGCCAGTGAGTCCGGGACAGAGAATTCTAACTATGGCTACACCTTC.

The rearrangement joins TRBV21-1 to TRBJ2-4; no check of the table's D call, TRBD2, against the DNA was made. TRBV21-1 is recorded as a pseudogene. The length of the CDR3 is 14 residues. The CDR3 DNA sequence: TGTGCCCCCCAACGGGGAATAGCCAAAAACATTCAGTACTTC. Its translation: CAPQRGIAKNIQYF.

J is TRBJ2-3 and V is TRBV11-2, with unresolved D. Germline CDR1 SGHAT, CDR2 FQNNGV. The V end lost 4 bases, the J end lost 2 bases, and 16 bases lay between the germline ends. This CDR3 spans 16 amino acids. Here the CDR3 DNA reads TGTGCCAGCAGCTCCGGTCGTGCGAGTCTCACAGATACGCAGTATTTT. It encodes CASSSGRASLTDTQYF.

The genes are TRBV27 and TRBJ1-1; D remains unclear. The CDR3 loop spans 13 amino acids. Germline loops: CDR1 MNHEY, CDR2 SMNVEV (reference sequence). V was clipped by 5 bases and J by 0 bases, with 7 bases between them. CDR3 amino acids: CASSPYMNTEAFF. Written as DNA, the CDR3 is TGTGCCAGCAGTCCTTACATGAACACTGAAGCTTTCTTT.

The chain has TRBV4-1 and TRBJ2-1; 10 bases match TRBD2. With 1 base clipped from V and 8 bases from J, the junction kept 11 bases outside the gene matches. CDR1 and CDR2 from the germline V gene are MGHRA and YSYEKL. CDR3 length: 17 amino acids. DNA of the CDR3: TGCGCCAGCAGCCAAGTAACTTTCAGCGGGAGGGCCGATGAGCAGTTCTTC. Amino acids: CASSQVTFSGRADEQFF.

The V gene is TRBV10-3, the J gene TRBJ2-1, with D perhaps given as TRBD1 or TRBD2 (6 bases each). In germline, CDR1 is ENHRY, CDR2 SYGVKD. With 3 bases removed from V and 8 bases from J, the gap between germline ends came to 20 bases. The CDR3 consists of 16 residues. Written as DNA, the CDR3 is TGTGCCATCAGTGATTTGGGGGGCAGGGTTTGGGATGAGCAGTTCTTC. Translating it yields CAISDLGGRVWDEQFF.

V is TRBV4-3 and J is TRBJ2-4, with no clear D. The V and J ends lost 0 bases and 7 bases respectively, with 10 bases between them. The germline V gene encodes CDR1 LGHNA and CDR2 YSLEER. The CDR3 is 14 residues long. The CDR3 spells CASSQDSRRNIQYF. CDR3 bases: TGCGCCAGCAGCCAAGACTCTCGCAGGAACATTCAGTACTTC.

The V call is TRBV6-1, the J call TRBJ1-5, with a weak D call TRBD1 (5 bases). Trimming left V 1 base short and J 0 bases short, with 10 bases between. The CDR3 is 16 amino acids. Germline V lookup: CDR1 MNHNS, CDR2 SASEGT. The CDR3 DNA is TGTGCCAGCAGTGAAGACGACAGCTATAGCAATCAGCCCCAGCATTTT. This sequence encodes CASSEDDSYSNQPQHF.

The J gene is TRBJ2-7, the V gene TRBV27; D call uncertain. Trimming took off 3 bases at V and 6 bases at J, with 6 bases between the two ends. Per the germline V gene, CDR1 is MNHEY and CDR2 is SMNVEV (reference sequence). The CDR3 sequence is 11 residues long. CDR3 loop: CASSFGLEQYF. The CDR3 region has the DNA TGTGCCAGCAGTTTCGGTCTCGAGCAGTACTTC.

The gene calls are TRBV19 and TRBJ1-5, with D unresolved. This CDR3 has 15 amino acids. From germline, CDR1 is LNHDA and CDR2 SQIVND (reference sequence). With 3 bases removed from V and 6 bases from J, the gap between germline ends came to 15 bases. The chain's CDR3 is CASSISLRGIQPQHF. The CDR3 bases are TGTGCCAGTAGTATTTCCCTCCGCGGGATTCAGCCCCAGCATTTT.

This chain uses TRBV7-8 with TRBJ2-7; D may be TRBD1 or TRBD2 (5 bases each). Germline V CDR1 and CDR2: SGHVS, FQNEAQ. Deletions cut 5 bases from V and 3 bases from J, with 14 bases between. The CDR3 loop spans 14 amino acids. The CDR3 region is CASSVRDHLYEQYF. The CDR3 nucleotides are TGTGCCAGCAGCGTCCGGGACCACCTCTACGAGCAGTACTTC.

CDR3 DNA: TGCAGCGTTGAAGGGCACAGACCTTATGGCTACACCTTC. It yields the protein CSVEGHRPYGYTF. V usage is TRBV29-1 and J usage is TRBJ1-2; D unclear. The CDR3 extends over 13 amino acids. V lost 1 base and J 5 bases, leaving 11 bases between the germline ends. CDR1 SQVTM and CDR2 ANQGSEA come from the germline V gene.

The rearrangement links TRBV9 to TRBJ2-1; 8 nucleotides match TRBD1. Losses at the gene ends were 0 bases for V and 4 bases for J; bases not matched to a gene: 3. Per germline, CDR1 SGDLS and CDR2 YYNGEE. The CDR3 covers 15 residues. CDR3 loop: CASSVAGQVYNEQFF. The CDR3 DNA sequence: TGTGCCAGCAGCGTAGCGGGACAGGTGTACAATGAGCAGTTCTTC.

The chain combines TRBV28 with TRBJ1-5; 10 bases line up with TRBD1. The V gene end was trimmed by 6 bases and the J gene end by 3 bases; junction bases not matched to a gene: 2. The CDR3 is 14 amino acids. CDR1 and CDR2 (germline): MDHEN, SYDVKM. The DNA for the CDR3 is TGTGCCAGCAGGGGACAGGGGTACAATCAGCCCCAGCATTTT. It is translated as CASRGQGYNQPQHF. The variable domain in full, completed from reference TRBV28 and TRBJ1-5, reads DVKVTQSSRYLVKRTGEKVFLECVQDMDHENMFWYRQDPGLGLRLIYFSYDVKMKEKGDIPEGYSVSREKKERFSLILESASTNQTSMYLCASRGQGYNQPQHFGDGTRLSIL.

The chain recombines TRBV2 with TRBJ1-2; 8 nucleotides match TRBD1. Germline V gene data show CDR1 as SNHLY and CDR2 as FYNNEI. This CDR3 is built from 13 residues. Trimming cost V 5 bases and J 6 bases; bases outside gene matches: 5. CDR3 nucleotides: TGTGCCAGCAGTCCCGGGACAGGCGATGGCTACACCTTC. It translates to CASSPGTGDGYTF.

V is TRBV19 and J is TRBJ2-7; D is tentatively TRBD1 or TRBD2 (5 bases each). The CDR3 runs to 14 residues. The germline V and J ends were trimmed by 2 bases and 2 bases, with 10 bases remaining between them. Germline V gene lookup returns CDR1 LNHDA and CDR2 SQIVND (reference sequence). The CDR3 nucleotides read TGTGCCAGTAGTATACGGGGCAGAACCTACGAGCAGTACTTC. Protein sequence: CASSIRGRTYEQYF.

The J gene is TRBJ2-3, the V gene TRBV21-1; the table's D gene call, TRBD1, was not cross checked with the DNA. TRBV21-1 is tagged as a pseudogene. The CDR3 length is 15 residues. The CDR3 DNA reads TGTGCCACCCGATGGGACAGACCTGCGACAGATACGCAGTATTTT. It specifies CATRWDRPATDTQYF.

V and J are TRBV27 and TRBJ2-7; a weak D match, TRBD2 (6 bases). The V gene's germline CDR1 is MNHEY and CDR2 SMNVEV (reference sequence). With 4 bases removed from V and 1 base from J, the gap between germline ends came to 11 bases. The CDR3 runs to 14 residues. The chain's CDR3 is CASSWRVASYEQYF. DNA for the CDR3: TGTGCCAGCAGTTGGAGGGTGGCGTCCTACGAGCAGTACTTC.

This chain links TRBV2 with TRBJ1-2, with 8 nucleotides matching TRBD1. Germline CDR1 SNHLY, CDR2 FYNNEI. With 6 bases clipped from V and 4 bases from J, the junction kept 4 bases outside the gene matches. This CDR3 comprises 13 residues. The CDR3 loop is CASRDRDSYGYTF. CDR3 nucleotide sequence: TGTGCCAGCAGGGACAGGGACTCCTATGGCTACACCTTC.

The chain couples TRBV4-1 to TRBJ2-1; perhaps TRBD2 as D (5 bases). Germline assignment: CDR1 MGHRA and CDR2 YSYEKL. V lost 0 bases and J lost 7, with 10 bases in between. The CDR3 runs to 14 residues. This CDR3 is CASSQEISGNEQFF. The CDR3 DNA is TGCGCCAGCAGCCAAGAGATTTCGGGGAATGAGCAGTTCTTC.

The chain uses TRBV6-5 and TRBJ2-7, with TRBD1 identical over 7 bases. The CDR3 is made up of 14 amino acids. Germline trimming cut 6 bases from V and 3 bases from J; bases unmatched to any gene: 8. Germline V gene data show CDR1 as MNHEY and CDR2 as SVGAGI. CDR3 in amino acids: CASSLGQAIYEQYF. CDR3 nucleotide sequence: TGTGCCAGCAGCCTTGGACAGGCGATCTACGAGCAGTACTTC.

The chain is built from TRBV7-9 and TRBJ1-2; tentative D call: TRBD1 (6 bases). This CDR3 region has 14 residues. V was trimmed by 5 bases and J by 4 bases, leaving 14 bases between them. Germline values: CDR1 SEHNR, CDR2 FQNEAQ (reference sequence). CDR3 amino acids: CASSEETGRYGYTF. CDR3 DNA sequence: TGTGCCAGCAGCGAAGAGACAGGACGCTATGGCTACACCTTC.

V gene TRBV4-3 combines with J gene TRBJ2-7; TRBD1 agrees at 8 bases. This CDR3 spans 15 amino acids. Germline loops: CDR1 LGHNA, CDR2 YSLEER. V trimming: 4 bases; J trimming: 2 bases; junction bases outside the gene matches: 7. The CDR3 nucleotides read TGCGCCAGCAGCCCCAATTCAGGGGGCCCCTACGAGCAGTACTTC. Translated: CASSPNSGGPYEQYF.